These 21 T cell receptor beta chains originate from one sample sequenced in a study of tumour-infiltrating T cells in Burkitt lymphoma. Only in-frame clones appear in the TCRdb table, and some are missing; sequencing was by immunoSEQ multiplex PCR. The sample consists of 2,000 to 2,500 clones, around 16% of them appearing once. Sequencing input: tumor tissue from a relapse. These receptors all come from a human donor with relapsed Burkitt lymphoma.

This chain uses TRBV9 with TRBJ1-4; D remains unclear. V was cut by 0 bases and J by 5 bases, with 8 bases left in between. Germline V gene sequence: CDR1 SGDLS, CDR2 YYNGEE. The CDR3 sequence is 14 residues long. The chain's CDR3 is CASSVGTENEKLFF. CDR3 nucleotide sequence: TGTGCCAGCAGCGTAGGAACTGAGAATGAAAAACTGTTTTTT.

The rearrangement joins TRBV5-1 to TRBJ1-2, with D possibly TRBD1 on 5 matching bases. Germline V gives CDR1 SGHRS, CDR2 YFSETQ. The CDR3 runs 15 residues. V dropped 1 base and J dropped 8 bases, with 18 bases sitting between them. CDR3 sequence: CASSLLGEAGMGYTF. The CDR3 DNA sequence: TGCGCCAGCAGCTTGTTGGGTGAAGCAGGGATGGGCTACACCTTC.

This clone was observed a handful of times. V is TRBV10-3 and J is TRBJ1-5; possible D gene TRBD1, 5 bases. Germline-derived CDR1 and CDR2 are ENHRY and SYGVKD. The CDR3 loop spans 13 amino acids. Trimming took 4 bases from V and 5 from J, leaving 9 bases between them. As DNA, the CDR3 is TGTGCCATCAGTGTGGGGGGGTATCAGCCCCAGCATTTT. It yields the protein CAISVGGYQPQHF.

The chain carries TRBV11-2 and TRBJ1-5, with no clear D. With 1 base removed from V and 0 bases from J, the gap between germline ends came to 13 bases. The CDR3 spans 17 residues. Per germline, CDR1 SGHAT and CDR2 FQNNGV. For the CDR3, the DNA is TGTGCCAGCAGCTTAGTTCCCCACCCCGATAGCAATCAGCCCCAGCATTTT. It encodes CASSLVPHPDSNQPQHF.

In this sample, this clone turned up a few times. This rearrangement joins TRBV5-4 to TRBJ1-2, with a tentative D call TRBD1 (6 bases). V lost 3 bases and J lost 7, with 19 bases in between. This CDR3 region has 15 residues. Germline CDR1 is SGHNT and CDR2 is YYREEE (reference sequence). CDR3 in amino acids: CASSSGGRSYVGYTF. CDR3 nucleotide sequence: TGTGCCAGCAGCTCGGGGGGCAGGAGTTATGTTGGCTACACCTTC.

This clone was recorded a few times. V and J are TRBV30 and TRBJ2-2; a weak D match, TRBD1 (5 bases). Trimming pared 1 base from V and 5 bases from J, leaving 8 bases between. This CDR3 is 13 amino acids long. Germline CDR1 reads GTSNPN; CDR2 reads SVGIG (reference sequence). DNA for the CDR3: TGTGCCTGGAGTGAGGGGCGAACCGGGGAGCTGTTTTTT. Translation: CAWSEGRTGELFF.

This clone was seen a few times. The rearrangement joins TRBV27 to TRBJ2-7; D uncertain. V dropped 6 bases and J dropped 3 bases, with 6 bases sitting between them. CDR1 and CDR2 (germline): MNHEY, SMNVEV (reference sequence). The CDR3 has 11 residues. DNA of the CDR3: TGTGCCAGCAGGCCAAGCTACGAGCAGTACTTC. This translates into CASRPSYEQYF.

This clone turned up a few times. V gene TRBV10-3 combines with J gene TRBJ2-5; no clear D. V was cut by 6 bases and J by 5 bases, with 16 bases left in between. CDR1 is ENHRY and CDR2 is SYGVKD in the germline V gene. The CDR3 loop spans 14 amino acids. CDR3 loop: CAISAVRARETQYF. DNA for the CDR3: TGTGCCATCAGCGCCGTAAGGGCCAGGGAGACCCAGTACTTC.

This clone has only a few counts. The genes are TRBV30 and TRBJ1-2, with no clear D. V lost 3 bases and J lost 5, with 16 bases in between. This CDR3 spans 14 amino acids. Looked up from germline, CDR1 is GTSNPN and CDR2 is SVGIG (reference sequence). CDR3: CAWRDLIKIYGYTF. CDR3 DNA: TGTGCCTGGAGAGACTTAATTAAAATTTATGGCTACACCTTC.

The rearrangement links TRBV20-1 to TRBJ1-3, with D perhaps TRBD1 (5 bases). This CDR3 region has 11 residues. Looked up from germline, CDR1 is DFQATT and CDR2 is SNEGSKA (reference sequence). V lost 3 bases, J lost 6 bases, and 6 bases lay in between. CDR3 coding DNA: TGCAGTGCTAGTGGGACAAACACCATATATTTT. It codes for CSASGTNTIYF.

This rearrangement joins TRBV4-1 to TRBJ2-1; D may match TRBD1 or TRBD2 (7 bases each). V lost 7 bases and J 7 bases, leaving 11 bases between the germline ends. The germline CDR1 and CDR2 sequences are MGHRA and YSYEKL. CDR3 length: 12 residues. This CDR3 is CASNQGGNEQFF. CDR3 coding DNA: TGCGCCAGCAATCAGGGGGGGAATGAGCAGTTCTTC.

Only a few counts were recorded for this clone. This chain connects TRBV7-9 to TRBJ2-1; D is unresolved. Trimming shortened V by 2 bases and J by 5 bases, and 7 bases separated the two germline ends. This CDR3 spans 13 amino acids. CDR1 and CDR2 (germline): SEHNR, FQNEAQ (reference sequence). CDR3 in amino acids: CASSLSVDNEQFF. The DNA of the CDR3 is TGTGCCAGCAGCTTATCCGTCGACAATGAGCAGTTCTTC.

This clone was found a few times. The chain carries TRBV5-1 and TRBJ2-7, with TRBD2 identical over 8 bases. The CDR3 has 15 amino acids. J lost 0 bases, V lost 0 bases, and 2 bases had no gene match. CDR1 is SGHRS and CDR2 is YFSETQ in the germline V gene. In DNA form, the CDR3 reads TGCGCCAGCAGCTTGGGTAGCGGGGACTCCTACGAGCAGTACTTC. Its protein product is CASSLGSGDSYEQYF.

CDR3: CASSNRGGYSTDTQYF. CDR3 DNA sequence: TGTGCCAGCAGCAACCGCGGGGGGTACTCCACAGATACGCAGTATTTT. The J gene is TRBJ2-3, the V gene TRBV13, with 8 bases identical to TRBD2. In germline, CDR1 is PRHDT, CDR2 FYEKMQ (reference sequence). CDR3 size: 16 residues. V lost 5 bases to trimming and J lost 2 bases; unmatched junction nucleotides: 9.

V is TRBV5-8 and J is TRBJ2-5, with 7 bases lining up with TRBD1. Germline loops: CDR1 SGHTS, CDR2 YDEGEE. The CDR3 has 17 residues. V dropped 4 bases and J dropped 0; count of bases not matched to a gene: 12. CDR3 nucleotides: TGTGCCAGCAGCATGCTATCCAGGGGGTTTTACCAAGAGACCCAGTACTTC. Residues: CASSMLSRGFYQETQYF.

Written as DNA, the CDR3 is TGCGCCAGCAGCCCCGGGGATAGGAACACCGGGGAGCTGTTTTTT. This sequence encodes CASSPGDRNTGELFF. The V and J genes are TRBV5-1 and TRBJ2-2, with D perhaps matching TRBD2 (5 bases). This CDR3 is built from 15 residues. The germline CDR1 and CDR2 sequences are SGHRS and YFSETQ. Between the trimmed V and J ends, which lost 4 bases and 1 base, there was a span of 11 bases.

The chain couples TRBV19 to TRBJ1-1; 7 nucleotides align to TRBD1. The germline gives CDR1 LNHDA, CDR2 SQIVND (reference sequence). The CDR3 runs to 15 residues. J was trimmed by 4 bases and V by 1 base; bases with no gene match: 6. Written as DNA, the CDR3 is TGTGCCAGTAGTATAGGAACACAGGGGACCACTGAAGCTTTCTTT. This gives the protein CASSIGTQGTTEAFF.

The chain links TRBV5-8 to TRBJ1-5; no clear D. This CDR3 comprises 15 residues. Germline V gene data show CDR1 as SGHTS and CDR2 as YDEGEE. Trimming stripped 4 bases from V and 0 bases from J, with 11 bases between. The CDR3 sequence: CASSAPGYSNQPQHF. In DNA, the CDR3 is TGTGCCAGCAGCGCCCCTGGGTATAGCAATCAGCCCCAGCATTTT.

V is TRBV19 and J is TRBJ2-7; D is uncertain. CDR1 is LNHDA and CDR2 is SQIVND in the germline V gene (reference sequence). CDR3 size: 15 residues. Trimming cost V 5 bases and J 3 bases, with 17 bases left between them. The CDR3: CASSPGYSFDYEQYF. The DNA of the CDR3 is TGTGCCAGTAGTCCCGGGTACAGTTTTGACTACGAGCAGTACTTC.

The genes are TRBV10-3 and TRBJ2-3; tentatively, D is TRBD2 (5 bases). The CDR3 extends over 15 amino acids. Germline V gene sequence: CDR1 ENHRY, CDR2 SYGVKD. V was trimmed by 5 bases and J by 2 bases, leaving 14 bases between them. CDR3 sequence: CAISSDYSATDTQYF. In DNA, the CDR3 is TGTGCCATCAGTTCAGACTACTCTGCCACAGATACGCAGTATTTT.

This clone was detected only once. The junction departs from germline at one end; a sequencing error may be responsible. The chain combines TRBV7-7 with TRBJ2-5; no definite D call. The CDR3 runs 13 residues. Germline values: CDR1 SSHAT, CDR2 FNYEAQ (reference sequence). The CDR3 region has the DNA TGTGCTAGCACCTCTGACCCTGTCGAGACCCAGTACTTC. It codes for CASTSDPVETQYF. Drawing the rest from reference TRBV7-7 and TRBJ2-5, the complete variable domain is GAGVSQSPRYKVTKRGQDVTLRCDPISSHATLYWYQQALGQGPEFLTYFNYEAQPDKSGLPSDRFSAERPEGSISTLTIQRTEQRDSAMYRCASTSDPVETQYFGPGTRLLVL.